What follows are 18 T cell receptor beta chains derived from one specimen sequenced in a study of T cell responses to AZD1222 COVID-19 vaccine. The assay was immunoSEQ multiplex PCR, and TCRdb's table has in-frame clones only and misses some. The sample yields 120,000 to 150,000 clones, approximately 90% seen once. This specimen was peripheral blood, taken 28 days after the second AZD1222 dose. The source is an adult who received the AZD1222 COVID-19 vaccine.

This sequence joins TRBV10-3 and TRBJ1-1; perhaps TRBD1 as D (6 bases). The CDR3 covers 11 residues. CDR1 is ENHRY and CDR2 is SYGVKD in the germline V gene. V dropped 10 bases and J dropped 6 bases, with 12 bases sitting between them. The CDR3 loop is CATREGAEAFF. CDR3 coding DNA: TGTGCCACCCGGGAGGGGGCTGAAGCTTTCTTT.

The rearrangement links TRBV27 to TRBJ2-7, with 8 bases aligning to TRBD2. Losses at the gene ends were 0 bases for V and 4 bases for J; bases not matched to a gene: 5. This CDR3 is built from 15 residues. The V gene's germline CDR1 is MNHEY and CDR2 SMNVEV (reference sequence). CDR3: CASSLSSTGGYEQYF. The CDR3, as DNA: TGTGCCAGCAGTTTATCCTCTACGGGAGGGTACGAGCAGTACTTC.

The genes are TRBV19 and TRBJ2-2; 7 nucleotides align to TRBD1. Trimming cost V 7 bases and J 9 bases; bases outside gene matches: 14. CDR3 length: 15 residues. The germline CDR1 and CDR2 sequences are LNHDA and SQIVND (reference sequence). The CDR3 DNA reads as TGTGCCAGTATCCCGCCGACAGGGAATGGCTGGGAGCTGTTTTTT. Its translation: CASIPPTGNGWELFF.

The rearrangement uses TRBV18 and TRBJ1-1; 7 bases align to TRBD1. The V gene end was trimmed by 6 bases and the J gene end by 2 bases; junction bases not matched to a gene: 12. The CDR3 spans 16 residues. The germline V gene encodes CDR1 KGHSH and CDR2 LQKENI. In nucleotides, the CDR3 is TGTGCCAGCTCGTCAAACGCCGGGACAGTTAACACTGAAGCTTTCTTT. It translates to CASSSNAGTVNTEAFF. The whole variable domain, remainder taken from reference TRBV18 and TRBJ1-1, is NAGVMQNPRHLVRRRGQEARLRCSPMKGHSHVYWYRQLPEEGLKFMVYLQKENIIDESGMPKERFSAEFPKEGPSILRIQQVVRGDSAAYFCASSSNAGTVNTEAFFGQGTRLTVV.

The rearrangement links TRBV28 to TRBJ1-2; 9 nucleotides agree with TRBD1. Germline CDR1 MDHEN, CDR2 SYDVKM. V was clipped by 6 bases and J by 4 bases; unmatched bases: 9. The CDR3 has 15 amino acids. The DNA for the CDR3 is TGTGCCAGCAGCACAGGGGGCCAAGGATTCTATGGCTACACCTTC. This translates into CASSTGGQGFYGYTF.

The chain uses TRBV15 and TRBJ2-1, with D uncertain. Germline-derived CDR1 and CDR2 are LNHNV and YYDKDF (reference sequence). Trimming cost V 1 base and J 5 bases, with 9 bases left between them. The CDR3 has 14 residues. CDR3 sequence reads: CATSRVSRDNEQFF. In nucleotides, the CDR3 is TGTGCCACCAGCAGAGTTAGCCGAGACAATGAGCAGTTCTTC.

This clone was seen a few times. V usage is TRBV28 and J usage is TRBJ1-2, with a weak D call TRBD1 (5 bases). The CDR3 is 15 residues long. V shed 7 bases and J shed 7 bases, with 22 bases lying between them. Per germline, CDR1 MDHEN and CDR2 SYDVKM. The CDR3 DNA sequence: TGTGCCAGCACCCCCCGCACGGGGCAGGGTAGTGGCTACACCTTC. It translates to CASTPRTGQGSGYTF.

This clone showed up just once. This chain uses TRBV5-1 with TRBJ2-7; D tentatively fits TRBD1 or TRBD2 (6 bases each). This CDR3 has 15 residues. Germline CDR1 is SGHRS and CDR2 is YFSETQ. Trimming removed 3 bases from V and 5 bases from J, with 18 bases in between. CDR3 sequence (DNA): TGCGCCAGCAGCTCCCGGGGGCTGGGATTTGACGAGCAGTACTTC. Its translation is CASSSRGLGFDEQYF.

This chain links TRBV7-9 with TRBJ2-1, with 12 bases that match TRBD2. V was clipped by 5 bases and J by 6 bases; unmatched bases: 5. This CDR3 contains 15 residues. The germline V gene encodes CDR1 SEHNR and CDR2 FQNEAQ (reference sequence). In DNA form, the CDR3 reads TGTGCCAGCAGCACAGTACTAGCGGGGGGCAATGAGCAGTTCTTC. Translation gives CASSTVLAGGNEQFF.

The chain carries TRBV7-3 and TRBJ2-5; weak D call: TRBD2 (7 bases). The germline V gene has CDR1 SGHTA and CDR2 FQGTGA. This CDR3 has 15 residues. Between the trimmed V and J ends, which lost 6 bases and 2 bases, there was a span of 16 bases. The CDR3 loop is CASSRGASRQETQYF. The CDR3 region has the DNA TGTGCCAGCAGTCGGGGGGCCTCGAGACAAGAGACCCAGTACTTC.

The chain combines TRBV10-2 with TRBJ1-2; a weak D match, TRBD1 (5 bases). The V gene's germline CDR1 is WSHSY and CDR2 SAAADI. This CDR3 has 13 amino acids. The germline V and J ends were trimmed by 4 bases and 1 base, with 7 bases remaining between them. The CDR3 spells CASSAQVNYGYTF. Here the CDR3 DNA reads TGCGCCAGCAGTGCACAGGTTAACTATGGCTACACCTTC.

The rearrangement uses TRBV19 and TRBJ2-1; D might be TRBD2 (6 bases). The CDR3 sequence is 14 residues long. The ends were cut back, 8 bases at V and 6 bases at J, with 17 bases in the middle. CDR1 is LNHDA, CDR2 SQIVND, per germline (reference sequence). CDR3 loop: CASCSREFINEQFF. The CDR3 region has the DNA TGTGCCAGTTGTAGCCGGGAGTTCATCAATGAGCAGTTCTTC.

The chain employs TRBV28 and TRBJ1-2; the D is unclear. This CDR3 is 14 amino acids long. The V and J ends lost 2 bases and 7 bases respectively, with 14 bases between them. Germline CDR1 and CDR2: MDHEN and SYDVKM. CDR3 sequence reads: CASSLEPAPSGYTF. In nucleotides, the CDR3 is TGTGCCAGCAGTTTAGAACCGGCGCCGAGTGGCTACACCTTC.

The V call is TRBV9, the J call TRBJ1-1; no firm D call. V was pared by 0 bases and J by 0 bases, with 3 bases between. Germline CDR1 is SGDLS and CDR2 is YYNGEE. The CDR3 is made up of 13 amino acids. CDR3 DNA: TGTGCCAGCAGCGTAGCGCTGAACACTGAAGCTTTCTTT. Protein: CASSVALNTEAFF.

V usage is TRBV5-1 and J usage is TRBJ1-4; D possibly corresponds to TRBD1 (5 bases). CDR3 length: 17 residues. The germline V and J ends were trimmed by 2 bases and 0 bases, with 14 bases remaining between them. Germline values: CDR1 SGHRS, CDR2 YFSETQ. The CDR3 DNA reads as TGCGCCAGCAGCTTAGGGACGGGCAAAGCAACTAATGAAAAACTGTTTTTT. Its translation: CASSLGTGKATNEKLFF. The whole variable domain, remainder taken from reference TRBV5-1 and TRBJ1-4, is KAGVTQTPRYLIKTRGQQVTLSCSPISGHRSVSWYQQTPGQGLQFLFEYFSETQRNKGNFPGRFSGRQFSNSRSEMNVSTLELGDSALYLCASSLGTGKATNEKLFFGSGTQLSVL.

CDR3 coding DNA: TGTGCCAGCACCCCAGGGGGACAAGGCTACACCTTC. It specifies CASTPGGQGYTF. The chain has TRBV6-5 and TRBJ1-2, with 7 bases identical to TRBD1. CDR3 length equals 12 residues. Germline CDR1 reads MNHEY; CDR2 reads SVGAGI. V dropped 7 bases and J dropped 8; count of bases not matched to a gene: 7.

This clone showed up just once. The V call is TRBV4-2, the J call TRBJ2-1; the D gene is possibly TRBD2 (6 bases). The CDR3 has 15 residues. Trimming shortened V by 0 bases and J by 0 bases, and 6 bases separated the two germline ends. Germline CDR1 reads LGHNA; CDR2 reads YNFKEQ. The CDR3: CASSQDSGSYNEQFF. Written as DNA, the CDR3 is TGTGCCAGCAGCCAAGATAGCGGCTCCTACAATGAGCAGTTCTTC.

The V and J genes are TRBV9 and TRBJ2-5; the D gene is possibly TRBD1 (5 bases). The CDR3 runs to 15 residues. V was shortened by 4 bases and J by 2 bases, with 15 bases between the two germline ends. CDR1 and CDR2 (germline): SGDLS, YYNGEE. Written as DNA, the CDR3 is TGTGCCAGCAGCCCCCATGGGGCAGTACAAGAGACCCAGTACTTC. It translates to CASSPHGAVQETQYF.